These 4 T cell receptor beta chains were all obtained from the same sample, sequenced in a study of blood T cell repertoires in COVID-19 (dated by TCRdb to 2020 to 2022). The method was the immunoSEQ multiplex PCR assay. TCRdb obtained this table from immuneACCESS and retained in-frame rearrangements with V and J assigned. These tables miss some clones; where compared with another copy, unresolved V genes account for less than half of the shortfall, and the remainder is unexplained. This sample lists around 210,000 clones; about 86% were detected once. The ten largest clones represent 0.78% of the sample. The sample comprised peripheral blood. These receptors all stem from a woman in her 70s with acute or convalescent COVID-19.

This clone was found many times. This chain uses TRBV5-1 with TRBJ2-7, with D maybe TRBD1 (6 bases). Germline CDR1 SGHRS, CDR2 YFSETQ. Trimming left V 2 bases short and J 0 bases short, with 9 bases between. This CDR3 has 14 residues. CDR3 residues: CASSFQGSSYEQYF. The CDR3 nucleotides read TGCGCCAGCAGCTTCCAGGGGAGCTCCTACGAGCAGTACTTC.

Worth noting for this clone: Other DNA sequences of this sample code for an identical CDR3. The chain couples TRBV7-9 to TRBJ1-2; no definite D call. Germline CDR1 SEHNR, CDR2 FQNEAQ (reference sequence). Deletions cut 2 bases from V and 1 base from J, with 5 bases between. This CDR3 has 13 residues. CDR3 protein: CASSLSLNYGYTF. The CDR3 DNA reads as TGTGCCAGCAGCTTATCCCTTAACTATGGCTACACCTTC. Variable domain in full (rest from reference TRBV7-9 and TRBJ1-2): DTGVSQNPRHKITKRGQNVTFRCDPISEHNRLYWYRQTLGQGPEFLTYFQNEAQLEKSRLLSDRFSAERPKGSFSTLEIQRTEQGDSAMYLCASSLSLNYGYTFGSGTRLTVV.

Comment on this clone: The same CDR3 can be traced to other DNA sequences in this sample. The rearrangement links TRBV6-5 to TRBJ2-1; D not certain. The CDR3 runs to 11 residues. Trimming pared 2 bases from V and 6 bases from J, leaving 2 bases between. The V gene's germline CDR1 is MNHEY and CDR2 SVGAGI. The CDR3, as DNA: TGTGCCAGCAGTTACCTCAATGAGCAGTTCTTC. This sequence encodes CASSYLNEQFF.

The chain combines TRBV11-3 with TRBJ2-3; possibly TRBD2 for D (6 bases). CDR1 is SGHNT, CDR2 YENEEA, per germline. The CDR3 length is 15 residues. V was clipped by 4 bases and J by 6 bases, with 17 bases between them. The CDR3 DNA reads TGTGCCAGCAGCTACCGCCGAGGGCTAGCGGATACGCAGTATTTT. It codes for CASSYRRGLADTQYF. Combining the CDR3 with reference TRBV11-3 and TRBJ2-3 gives the whole variable domain EAGVVQSPRYKIIEKKQPVAFWCNPISGHNTLYWYLQNLGQGPELLIRYENEEAVDDSQLPKDRFSAERLKGVDSTLKIQPAELGDSAVYLCASSYRRGLADTQYFGPGTRLTVL.